This T cell receptor (beta chain) was profiled in a study of blood T cell repertoires in COVID-19 (dated by TCRdb to 2019 to 2021). Study-wide context: Samples from collaborators originated in the United States, Italy and Spain and spanned both the acute and convalescent phases of COVID-19. The prospective study material was composed of cDNA or gDNA derived from T cells, B-cell-depleted T cells, or PBMCs. Deeply sampled blood TCRbeta repertoires from subjects exposed to, actively infected with, or recovered from COVID-19 were included in the dataset. A freely available public database, intended as a resource for researchers studying the immune response to SARS-CoV-2, is where the repertoires were released. The samples were drawn from the first 160 participants of the ongoing ImmuneRACE study and from about 1,200 subjects provided by 6 global collaborators. Nearly every sample came with metadata listing a de-identified subject ID, COVID-19 status, age in years and sex. Where available, HLA class I and class II types were taken from metadata supplied by the sample provider and were not determined by assay-based typing.

CDR1 and CDR2 (SGHDT, YYEEEE) derive from the germline V gene. V is pared back by 2 bases and J by 1 base, with 6 bases lying between the germline termini. The CDR3 spans 13 residues, from the cysteine through the phenylalanine. Solely the CDR3 DNA is kept, with 39 bases framed from the first base. Overall results and qualifications from the work: Clinical and demographic metadata were provided uncurated, with the amount varying by source and participant.

TCRbeta CDR3 regions were amplified from genomic DNA using the immunoSEQ Assay, a bias-controlled multiplex PCR. In the authors' own workflow: The number of nucleated cells in each sample was estimated by amplification of reference gene primers within the assay. To quantify the absolute abundance of each unique TCRbeta CDR3 rearrangement, sequence reads were collapsed and filtered. For each sample, productive Simpson clonality was calculated by taking the square root of Simpson's diversity index across productive rearrangements. TCRdb mirrors the immuneACCESS table, restricted to in-frame sequences. Some clones are absent from its copies; in checked studies, under half trace to an unresolved V gene, and the reason for the others is unknown. V, J and clone size derive from that table, while D and trimming were established from the DNA sequence. The sample data list fewer than 150,000 clones, and around 88% of these were observed just once. Clones ranked in the top ten supply 25% to 30% of the sample.

On this clone: This receptor's antigen is unknown. Base qualities are not provided; no much larger clone lies one nucleotide away.

Whole blood was collected in K2EDTA tubes by collaborating institutions according to the institutions' own protocols. Collaborator samples were shipped for TCRbeta analysis as frozen whole blood, isolated PBMCs, or DNA extracted from either sample type. Material for sequencing was peripheral blood. This clonotype was obtained from a human donor in a cohort sampled during active COVID-19. The rearranged chain carries TRBV5-6 and TRBJ1-1; the D gene identity is not certain. The CDR3 region has the sequence CASSFPGNTEAFF. The DNA sequence is as follows: TGTGCCAGCAGCTTTCCGGGGAACACTGAAGCTTTCTTT.